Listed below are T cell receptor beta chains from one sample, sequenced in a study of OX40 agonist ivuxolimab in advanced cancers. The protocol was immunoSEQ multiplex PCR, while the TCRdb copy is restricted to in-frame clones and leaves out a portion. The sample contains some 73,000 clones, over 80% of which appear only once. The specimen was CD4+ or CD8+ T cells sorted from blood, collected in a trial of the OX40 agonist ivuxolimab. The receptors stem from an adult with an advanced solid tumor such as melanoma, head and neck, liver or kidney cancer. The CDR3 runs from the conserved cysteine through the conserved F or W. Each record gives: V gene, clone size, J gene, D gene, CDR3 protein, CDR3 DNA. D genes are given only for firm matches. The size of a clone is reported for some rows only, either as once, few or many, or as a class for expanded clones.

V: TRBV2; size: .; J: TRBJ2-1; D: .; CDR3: CASSGGSYNEQFF; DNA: TGTGCCAGCAGTGGGGGCAGTTACAATGAGCAGTTCTTC
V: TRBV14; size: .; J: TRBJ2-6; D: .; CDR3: CASSRWRSAGANVLTF; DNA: TGTGCCAGCAGCCGATGGAGGAGTGCTGGGGCCAACGTCCTGACTTTC
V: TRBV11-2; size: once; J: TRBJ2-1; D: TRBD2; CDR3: CASSGSGANSYNEQFF; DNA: TGTGCCAGCAGCGGGAGCGGGGCCAACTCCTACAATGAGCAGTTCTTC
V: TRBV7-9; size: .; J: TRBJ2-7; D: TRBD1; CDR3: CASSRAGTGVNEQYF; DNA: TGTGCCAGCAGCCGCGCCGGGACAGGGGTTAACGAGCAGTACTTC
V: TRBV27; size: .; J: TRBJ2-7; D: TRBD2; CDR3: CASSLTSGRRLYEQYF; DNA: TGTGCCAGCAGTCTTACTAGCGGGAGACGCCTCTACGAGCAGTACTTC
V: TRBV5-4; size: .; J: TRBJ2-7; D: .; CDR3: CASSLGPGQASYEQYF; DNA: TGTGCCAGCAGCTTGGGCCCCGGGCAGGCGTCCTACGAGCAGTACTTC
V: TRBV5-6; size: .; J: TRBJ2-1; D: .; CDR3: CASSLLHYNEQFF; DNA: TGTGCCAGCAGCTTGCTCCACTACAATGAGCAGTTCTTC
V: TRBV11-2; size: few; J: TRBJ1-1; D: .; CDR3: CASSSGSFGTNTEAFF; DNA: TGTGCCAGCAGCTCCGGTTCTTTTGGGACGAACACTGAAGCTTTCTTT
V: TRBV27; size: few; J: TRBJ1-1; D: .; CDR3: CASSLTQNTEAFF; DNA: TGTGCCAGCAGTTTGACGCAGAACACTGAAGCTTTCTTT
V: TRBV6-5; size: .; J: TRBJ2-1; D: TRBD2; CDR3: CASSYRLADEQFF; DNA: TGTGCCAGCAGTTACCGACTAGCGGATGAGCAGTTCTTC
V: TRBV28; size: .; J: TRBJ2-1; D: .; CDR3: CASSTIDNEQFF; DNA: TGTGCCAGCAGTACGATAGACAATGAGCAGTTCTTC
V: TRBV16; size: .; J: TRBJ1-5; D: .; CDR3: CASSPLGQPQHF; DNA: TGTGCCAGCAGCCCACTCGGGCAGCCCCAGCATTTT
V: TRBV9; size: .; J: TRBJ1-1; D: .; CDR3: CASSARGDEAFF; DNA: TGTGCCAGCAGCGCCCGAGGGGATGAAGCTTTCTTT
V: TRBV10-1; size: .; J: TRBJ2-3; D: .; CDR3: CASSDHSTSTDTQYF; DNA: TGCGCCAGCAGTGACCATTCGACTAGCACAGATACGCAGTATTTT
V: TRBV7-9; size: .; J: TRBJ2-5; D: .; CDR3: CASTSPGDQETQYF; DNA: TGTGCCAGCACCTCCCCGGGGGACCAAGAGACCCAGTACTTC
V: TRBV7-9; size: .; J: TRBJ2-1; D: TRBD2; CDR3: CASSLASGRKNEQFF; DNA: TGTGCCAGCAGCTTGGCTAGCGGGAGAAAGAATGAGCAGTTCTTC
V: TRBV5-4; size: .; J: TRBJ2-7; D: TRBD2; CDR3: CASSPNLAGASSYEQYF; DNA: TGTGCCAGCAGCCCCAACCTTGCGGGAGCCTCCTCCTACGAGCAGTACTTC
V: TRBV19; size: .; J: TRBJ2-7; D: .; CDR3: CASSIMGSSYEQYF; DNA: TGTGCCAGTAGTATTATGGGGAGCTCCTACGAGCAGTACTTC
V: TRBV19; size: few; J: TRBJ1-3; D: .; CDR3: CATVHRDIYF; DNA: TGTGCCACCGTCCACCGGGACATATATTTT
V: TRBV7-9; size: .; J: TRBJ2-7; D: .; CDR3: CASSPGAGEQYF; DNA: TGTGCCAGCAGCCCTGGAGCTGGGGAGCAGTACTTC
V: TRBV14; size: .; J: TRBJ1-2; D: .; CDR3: CASSPARNYGYTF; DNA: TGTGCCAGCAGCCCCGCACGGAACTATGGCTACACCTTC
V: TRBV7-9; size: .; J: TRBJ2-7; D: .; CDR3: CASSLFSYEQYF; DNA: TGTGCCAGCAGCTTATTCTCCTACGAGCAGTACTTC
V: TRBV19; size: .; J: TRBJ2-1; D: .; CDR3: CASSILSAVTDEQFF; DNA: TGTGCCAGTAGTATCTTGTCTGCTGTGACCGATGAGCAGTTCTTC
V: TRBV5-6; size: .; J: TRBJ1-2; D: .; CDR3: CASSLIGDAYGYTF; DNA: TGTGCCAGCAGCTTGATCGGGGATGCGTATGGCTACACCTTC
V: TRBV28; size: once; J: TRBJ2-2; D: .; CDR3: CASRTSYGPAGELFF; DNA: TGTGCCAGCAGGACTTCTTATGGCCCGGCAGGGGAGCTGTTTTTT
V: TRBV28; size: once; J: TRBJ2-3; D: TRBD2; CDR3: CASHSGRRQADTQYF; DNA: TGTGCCAGCCATAGCGGGCGGAGGCAAGCAGATACGCAGTATTTT
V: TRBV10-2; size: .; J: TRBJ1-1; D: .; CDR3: CASTGTARGYTEAFF; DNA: TGCGCCAGCACCGGGACGGCGAGGGGTTACACTGAAGCTTTCTTT
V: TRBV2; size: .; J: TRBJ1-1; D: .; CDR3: CASSRTNTEAFF; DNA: TGTGCCAGCAGTAGAACGAACACTGAAGCTTTCTTT
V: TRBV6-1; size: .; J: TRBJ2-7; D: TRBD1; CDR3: CAPSSDRGTYEQYF; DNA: TGTGCCCCCAGTTCCGACAGGGGTACCTACGAGCAGTACTTC
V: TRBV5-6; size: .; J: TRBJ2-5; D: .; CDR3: CASSSWGREETQYF; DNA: TGTGCCAGCAGCTCGTGGGGCAGAGAAGAGACCCAGTACTTC
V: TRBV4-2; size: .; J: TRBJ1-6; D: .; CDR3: CASTPGQINSPLHF; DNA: TGTGCCAGCACCCCGGGGCAGATTAATTCACCCCTCCACTTT
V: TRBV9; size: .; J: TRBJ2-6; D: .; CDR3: CASSVPGSGANVLTF; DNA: TGTGCCAGCAGCGTCCCAGGGTCCGGGGCCAACGTCCTGACTTTC
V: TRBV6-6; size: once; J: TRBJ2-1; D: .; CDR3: CASSTQAGSYNEQFF; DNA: TGTGCCAGCAGTACTCAAGCGGGCTCCTACAATGAGCAGTTCTTC
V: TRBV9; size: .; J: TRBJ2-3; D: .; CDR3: CASSVEGFSTDTQYF; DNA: TGTGCCAGCAGCGTAGAAGGGTTTAGCACAGATACGCAGTATTTT
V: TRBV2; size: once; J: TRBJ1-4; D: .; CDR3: CASSQPRTVEKLFF; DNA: TGTGCCAGCAGCCAACCCCGGACGGTTGAAAAACTGTTTTTT
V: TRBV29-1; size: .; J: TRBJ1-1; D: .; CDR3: CSVESDGKAFF; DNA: TGCAGCGTTGAATCTGACGGGAAAGCTTTCTTT
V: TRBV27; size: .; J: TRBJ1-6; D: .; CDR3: CASSLGGYVSPLHF; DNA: TGTGCCAGCAGTTTAGGAGGGTACGTTTCACCCCTCCACTTT
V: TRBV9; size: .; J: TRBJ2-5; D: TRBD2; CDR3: CASSVAPREGSVETQYF; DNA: TGTGCCAGCAGCGTAGCTCCGCGGGAGGGTTCGGTAGAGACCCAGTACTTC
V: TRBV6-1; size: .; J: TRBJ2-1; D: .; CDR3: CASSELGGWNEQFF; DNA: TGTGCCAGCAGTGAACTTGGGGGTTGGAATGAGCAGTTCTTC
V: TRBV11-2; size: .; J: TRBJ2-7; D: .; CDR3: CASSLEYGSYEQYF; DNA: TGTGCCAGCAGCTTAGAATACGGATCCTACGAGCAGTACTTC
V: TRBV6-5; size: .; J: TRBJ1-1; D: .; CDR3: CASSYSGVVAEAFF; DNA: TGTGCCAGCAGTTACTCGGGTGTTGTCGCTGAAGCTTTCTTT
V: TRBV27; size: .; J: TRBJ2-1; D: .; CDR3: CASSLGLPSSYNEQFF; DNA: TGTGCCAGCAGTTTAGGGCTCCCGAGCTCCTACAATGAGCAGTTCTTC
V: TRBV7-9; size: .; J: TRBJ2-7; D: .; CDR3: CASTPPGQAYEQYF; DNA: TGTGCCAGCACCCCCCCTGGGCAGGCCTACGAGCAGTACTTC
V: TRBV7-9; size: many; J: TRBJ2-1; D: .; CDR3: CASSYRPLDEQFF; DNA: TGTGCCAGCAGCTATAGGCCCCTCGATGAGCAGTTCTTC
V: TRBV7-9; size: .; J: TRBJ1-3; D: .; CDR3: CASSLVPGNTIYF; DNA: TGTGCCAGCAGCTTAGTTCCGGGAAACACCATATATTTT
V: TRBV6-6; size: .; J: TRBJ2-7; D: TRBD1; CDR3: CATSAGGYGEQYF; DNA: TGTGCCACTTCTGCAGGGGGCTACGGGGAGCAGTACTTC
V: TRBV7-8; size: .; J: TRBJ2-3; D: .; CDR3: CASSLGQPEDTQYF; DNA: TGTGCCAGCAGCTTAGGACAGCCGGAAGATACGCAGTATTTT
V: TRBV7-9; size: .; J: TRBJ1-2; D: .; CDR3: CASSQYSTNYGYTF; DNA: TGTGCCAGCAGCCAATACAGTACTAACTATGGCTACACCTTC